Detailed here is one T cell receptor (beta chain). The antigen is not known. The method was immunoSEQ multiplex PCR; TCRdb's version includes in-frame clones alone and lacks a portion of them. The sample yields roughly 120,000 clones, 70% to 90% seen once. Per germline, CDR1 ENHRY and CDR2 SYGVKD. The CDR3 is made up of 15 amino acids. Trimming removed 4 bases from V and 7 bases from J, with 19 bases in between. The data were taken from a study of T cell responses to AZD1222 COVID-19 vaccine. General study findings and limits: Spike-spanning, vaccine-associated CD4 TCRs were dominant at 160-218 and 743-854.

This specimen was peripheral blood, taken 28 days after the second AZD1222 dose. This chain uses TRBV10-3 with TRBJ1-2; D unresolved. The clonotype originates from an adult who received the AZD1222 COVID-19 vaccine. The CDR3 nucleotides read TGTGCCATCAGTGGCATTTATGACAACGAGGGTGGCTACACCTTC. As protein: CAISGIYDNEGGYTF.